Listed here are 5 T cell receptor beta chains from one sample, sequenced in a study of T-cell memory formation after mild COVID-19. TCRdb reprocessed the 5' RACE reads via MiXCR and lists one record per CDR3 protein. The sample carries approximately 240,000 distinct CDR3 sequences, around 15% recorded once. Sequencing was performed on PBMCs or a T cell subset sorted from them (not recorded which). All receptors derive from a man between 18 and 35 years old who had mild COVID-19 (a few samples of this study predate the infection). Cell type and time point are not known.

This clonotype appeared a few times. The CDR3 reads CASRRTGTQETQYF. The CDR3 DNA reads TGTGCCAGCAGGCGGACAGGGACCCAAGAGACCCAGTACTTC. This rearrangement joins TRBV6-5 to TRBJ2-5, with 8 bases matching TRBD1. The germline V gene encodes CDR1 MNHEY and CDR2 SVGAGI. The CDR3 is made up of 14 amino acids. With V trimmed by 6 bases and J by 1 base, 4 bases remained unmatched.

This clonotype was seen ten or more times. The chain's CDR3 is CASSGTGNTDTQYF. CDR3 nucleotides: TGTGCCAGCAGCGGGACAGGGAACACAGATACGCAGTATTTT. This chain uses TRBV9 with TRBJ2-3, with TRBD1 matching 8 bases. V was clipped by 3 bases and J by 2 bases; unmatched bases: 2. CDR1 and CDR2 from the germline V gene are SGDLS and YYNGEE. The length of the CDR3 is 14 residues.

The chain uses TRBV29-1 and TRBJ2-3; 11 nucleotides line up with TRBD2. The V and J ends lost 5 bases and 2 bases, in that order; junction bases with no gene match: 9. The CDR3 runs to 16 residues. CDR1 and CDR2 from the germline V gene are SQVTM and ANQGSEA. The CDR3 loop reads CSVQPGLAALTDTQYF. The CDR3 DNA reads as TGCAGCGTTCAACCGGGACTAGCGGCGCTCACAGATACGCAGTATTTT.

This clonotype has only a few counts. V usage is TRBV7-9 and J usage is TRBJ2-5; D is possibly TRBD2 (6 bases). The CDR3 is made up of 14 amino acids. CDR1 and CDR2 from the germline V gene are SEHNR and FQNEAQ (reference sequence). Deletions cut 5 bases from V and 7 bases from J, with 17 bases between. The CDR3 sequence is CASSPPPLATTQYF. In DNA, the CDR3 is TGTGCCAGCAGCCCGCCCCCACTAGCAACGACCCAGTACTTC. The full variable domain, rest sourced from reference TRBV7-9 and TRBJ2-5, is DTGVSQNPRHKITKRGQNVTFRCDPISEHNRLYWYRQTLGQGPEFLTYFQNEAQLEKSRLLSDRFSAERPKGSFSTLEIQRTEQGDSAMYLCASSPPPLATTQYFGPGTRLLVL.

This CDR3 reads CASSSPSGKLFF. Written as DNA, the CDR3 is TGTGCCAGCAGCTCCCCATCCGGGAAACTGTTTTTT. The genes are TRBV7-2 and TRBJ1-4; D is unresolved. The V end was cut by 4 bases, the J end by 11 bases, with 11 bases between. Germline loops: CDR1 SGHTA, CDR2 FQGNSA. CDR3 length: 12 amino acids.